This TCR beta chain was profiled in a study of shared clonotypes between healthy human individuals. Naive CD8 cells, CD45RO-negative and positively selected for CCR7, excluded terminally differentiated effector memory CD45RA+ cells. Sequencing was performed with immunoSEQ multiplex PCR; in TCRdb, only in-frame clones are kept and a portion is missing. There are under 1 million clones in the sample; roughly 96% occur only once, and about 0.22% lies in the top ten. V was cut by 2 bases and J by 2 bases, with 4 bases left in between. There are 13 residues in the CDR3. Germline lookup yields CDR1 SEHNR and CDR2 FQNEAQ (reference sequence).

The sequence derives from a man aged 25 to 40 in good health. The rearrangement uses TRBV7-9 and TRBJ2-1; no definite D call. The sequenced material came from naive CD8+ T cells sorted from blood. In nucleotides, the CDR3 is TGTGCCAGCAGCTTACCACCCTACAATGAGCAGTTCTTC. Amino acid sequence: CASSLPPYNEQFF.